This TCR beta chain derives from a study of shared clonotypes between healthy human individuals. In regard to this clone: Its matching antigen is unknown.

Investigators divided CD4+ cells into CD45RA+ naive and CD45RA-negative memory subsets. General observations from the study: Tissue TCR repertoires likely differ from these blood-only repertoires.

The CDR3 is made up of 14 amino acids. V dropped 4 bases and J dropped 4 bases, with 13 bases sitting between them. Germline-derived CDR1 and CDR2 are LGHNA and YNFKEQ. The method was immunoSEQ multiplex PCR; TCRdb's version includes in-frame clones alone and lacks a portion of them. The data contain some 680,000 clones, approximately 73% of them singletons. The sequence derives from a young woman in good health. The rearrangement joins TRBV4-2 to TRBJ2-5; D tentatively fits TRBD1 or TRBD2 (5 bases each). What was sequenced was memory CD4+ T cells sorted from blood. Documented subset: CD45RA-negative fraction. The CDR3 reads CASSPLGVGETQYF. Written as DNA, the CDR3 is TGTGCCAGCAGCCCGCTGGGGGTCGGAGAGACCCAGTACTTC.